This T cell receptor beta chain was sequenced for a study of blood T cell repertoires in COVID-19. Study-level background: Collection of acute and convalescent COVID-19 samples took place in the United States, Italy and Spain. T cells, B-cell-depleted T cells, or PBMCs provided the cDNA or gDNA that served as material.

Per the original data handling: It was from reference gene primer amplification that nucleated cell counts were estimated. Profiling relied on immunoSEQ multiplex PCR, and the TCRdb table lists in-frame clones only, not all of them. That table gives V, J and clone size, and the DNA gave D and trimming. The sample contains roughly 43,000 clones, 70% to 90% of which appear only once. V shed 2 bases and J 0 bases; nucleotides not matched to a gene: 5. This CDR3 is 16 amino acids long. CDR1 is LGHNA and CDR2 is YSLEER in the germline V gene. The chain has TRBV4-3 and TRBJ1-1; TRBD1 matches 8 bases. This TCR came from a man aged 55 to 70 with active COVID-19. The sample taken for sequencing was peripheral blood. CDR3 loop: CASSQKGTGLNTEAFF. As DNA, the CDR3 is TGCGCCAGCAGCCAAAAAGGGACAGGTTTGAACACTGAAGCTTTCTTT.